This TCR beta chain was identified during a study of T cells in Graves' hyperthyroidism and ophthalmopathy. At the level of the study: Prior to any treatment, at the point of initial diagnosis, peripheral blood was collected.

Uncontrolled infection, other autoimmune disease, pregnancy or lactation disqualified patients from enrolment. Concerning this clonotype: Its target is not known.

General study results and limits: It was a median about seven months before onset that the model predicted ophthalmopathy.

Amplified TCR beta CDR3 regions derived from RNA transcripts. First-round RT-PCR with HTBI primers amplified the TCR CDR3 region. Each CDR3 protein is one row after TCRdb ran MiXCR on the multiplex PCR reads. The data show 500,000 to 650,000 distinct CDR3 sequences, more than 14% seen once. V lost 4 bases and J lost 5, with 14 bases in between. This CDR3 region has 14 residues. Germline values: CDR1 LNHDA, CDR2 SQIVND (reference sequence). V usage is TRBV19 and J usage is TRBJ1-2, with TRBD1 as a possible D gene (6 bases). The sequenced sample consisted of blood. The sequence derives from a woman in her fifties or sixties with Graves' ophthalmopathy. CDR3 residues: CASSSRWTAYGYTF. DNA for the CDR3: TGTGCCAGTAGTAGCCGCTGGACAGCTTATGGCTACACCTTC.